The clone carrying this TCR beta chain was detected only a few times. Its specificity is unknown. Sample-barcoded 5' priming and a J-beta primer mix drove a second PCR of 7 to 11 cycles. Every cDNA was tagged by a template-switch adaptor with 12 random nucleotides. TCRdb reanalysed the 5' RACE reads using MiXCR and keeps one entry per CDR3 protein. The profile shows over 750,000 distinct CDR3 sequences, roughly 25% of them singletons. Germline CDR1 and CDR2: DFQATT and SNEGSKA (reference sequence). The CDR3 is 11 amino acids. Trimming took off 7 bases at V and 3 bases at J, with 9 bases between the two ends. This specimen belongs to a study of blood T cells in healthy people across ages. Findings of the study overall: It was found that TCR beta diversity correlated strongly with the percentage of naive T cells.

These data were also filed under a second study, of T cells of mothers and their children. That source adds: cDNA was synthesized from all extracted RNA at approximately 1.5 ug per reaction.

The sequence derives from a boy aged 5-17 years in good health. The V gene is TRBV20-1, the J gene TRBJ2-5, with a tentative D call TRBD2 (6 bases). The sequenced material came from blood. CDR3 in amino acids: CSGASEETQYF. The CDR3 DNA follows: TGCAGTGGGGCTAGCGAAGAGACCCAGTACTTC.